Listed here is a single T cell receptor (beta chain). Its antigen is undetermined. This sample stems from a study of cytomegalovirus exposure and HLA in healthy donors. The PCR had 60 Vbeta and 13 Jbeta primers. Repertoires were generated with immunoSEQ multiplex PCR, while TCRdb's copy carries only in-frame clones and drops some. This sample's table reports some 200,000 clones. Study findings and constraints: Overall, 164 TCR beta chains were annotated as cytomegalovirus-associated. Presence/absence comparisons presumed near-even sequencing depth among donors. Equally common other TCR beta chains were less clonally expanded than HLA-associated ones, a later analysis found.

Per germline, CDR1 MGHRA and CDR2 YSYEKL. The CDR3 extends over 16 amino acids. V trimming: 4 bases; J trimming: 7 bases; junction bases outside the gene matches: 6. In nominal health when sampled, donors likely had unrecorded immune exposures nonetheless. V usage is TRBV4-1 and J usage is TRBJ2-1, with TRBD2 matching over 14 bases. Sequencing used PBMCs. The receptor was derived from a woman between 18 and 29 years old in good health and CMV-seropositive. The CDR3: CASSPGLAGVGNEQFF. Written as DNA, the CDR3 is TGCGCCAGCAGCCCGGGACTAGCGGGAGTTGGTAATGAGCAGTTCTTC.